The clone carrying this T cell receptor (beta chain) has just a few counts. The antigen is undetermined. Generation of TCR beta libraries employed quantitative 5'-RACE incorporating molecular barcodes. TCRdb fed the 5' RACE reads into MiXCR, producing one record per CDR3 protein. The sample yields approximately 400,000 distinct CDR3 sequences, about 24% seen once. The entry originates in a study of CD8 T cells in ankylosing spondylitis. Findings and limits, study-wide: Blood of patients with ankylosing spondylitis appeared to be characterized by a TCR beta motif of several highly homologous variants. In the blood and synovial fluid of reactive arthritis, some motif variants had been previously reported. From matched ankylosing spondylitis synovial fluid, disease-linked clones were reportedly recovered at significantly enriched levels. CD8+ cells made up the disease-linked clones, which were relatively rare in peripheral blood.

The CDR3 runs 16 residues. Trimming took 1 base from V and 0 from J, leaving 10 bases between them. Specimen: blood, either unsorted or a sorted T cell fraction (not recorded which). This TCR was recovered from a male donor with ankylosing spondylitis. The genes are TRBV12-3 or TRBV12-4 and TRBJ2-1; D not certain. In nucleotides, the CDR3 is TGTGCCAGCAGTTTAGGTACCCGAGTCTCCTACAATGAGCAGTTCTTC. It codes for CASSLGTRVSYNEQFF.